A selection of T cell receptor beta chains follows, all from one sample in a study of blood T cell repertoires in COVID-19. Clones were sequenced by immunoSEQ multiplex PCR, and TCRdb holds only the in-frame ones, with some missing. The table lists 400,000 to 550,000 clones, 87% of them singletons. The sample was PBMCs or T cells enriched from blood (not recorded which). The receptors originated from a woman between 18 and 29 years old with acute COVID-19. CDR3s include the opening cysteine and the closing phenylalanine or tryptophan.

j_call v_call cdr3_aa
TRBJ1-1 TRBV11-2 CASSPVNGGELFTEAFF
TRBJ1-3 TRBV5-6 CASSLRGPGNTIYF
TRBJ1-2 TRBV9 CASSVATEFYGYTF
TRBJ2-7 TRBV3-1/TRBV3-2 CASSHTSGSSYEQYF
TRBJ2-7 TRBV9 CASSPEWRNEQYF
TRBJ2-1 TRBV27 CASSFGGSYNEQFF
TRBJ2-2 TRBV7-2 CASSLDFAGELFF
TRBJ2-5 TRBV11-2 CASSAGTGLLAETQYF
TRBJ1-1 TRBV10-3 CAISEVRGLTEAFF
TRBJ2-2 TRBV25-1 CASSRYRDTGELFF
TRBJ1-4 TRBV4-3 CASSQDSTGGGEKLFF
TRBJ1-5 TRBV4-1 CASSQAHTGNQPQHF
TRBJ2-2 TRBV9 CASSVALRSNTGELFF
TRBJ2-7 TRBV28 CASSFFRGEQYF
TRBJ2-5 TRBV30 CAWGGHAGVQETQYF
TRBJ2-1 TRBV7-8 CASSIGLAVYNEQFF
TRBJ2-1 TRBV5-6 CASSLGLALNEQFF
TRBJ2-7 TRBV7-6 CASSLELAGHYEQYF
TRBJ1-1 TRBV6-5 CASSYLQGSAEAFF
TRBJ2-5 TRBV24-1 CATRDRTETQYF
TRBJ1-1 TRBV28 CASSLLTVAGSDTEAFF
TRBJ1-2 TRBV7-9 CASSPSSGLRGYTF
TRBJ2-5 TRBV5-1 CASIEGETQYF
TRBJ2-3 TRBV28 CASSTPSGQGQDTQYF
TRBJ1-5 TRBV12-3/TRBV12-4 CASTLTGNQPQHF
TRBJ2-7 TRBV10-3 CAIRTVSYEQYF
TRBJ2-5 TRBV7-7 CASSLGAEETQYF
TRBJ1-6 TRBV9 CASSGGTGSNSPLHF
TRBJ1-5 TRBV28 CASSPGQGFSNQPQHF